Each of the 24 T cell receptor beta chains below was sequenced from the same sample in a study of blood T cell repertoires in COVID-19. Assay used: immunoSEQ multiplex PCR; TCRdb lists only in-frame clones, some missing. This table has about 440,000 clones, less than 95% appearing once. Specimen: PBMCs or T cells enriched from blood (not recorded which). The receptors stem from a man aged 18-30 years who had recovered from COVID-19.

CDR3 sequence: CAISEWGGGTEAFF. For the CDR3, the DNA is TGTGCCATCAGTGAGTGGGGGGGTGGCACTGAAGCTTTCTTT. The chain couples TRBV10-3 to TRBJ1-1, with a tentative D call TRBD1 (5 bases). Between the trimmed V and J ends, which lost 1 base and 4 bases, there was a span of 10 bases. The germline CDR1 and CDR2 sequences are ENHRY and SYGVKD. The CDR3 sequence is 14 residues long.

V gene TRBV18 combines with J gene TRBJ1-1; no firm D call. CDR1 and CDR2 (germline): KGHSH, LQKENI. V lost 5 bases and J 4 bases, leaving 5 bases between the germline ends. The CDR3 runs to 11 residues. CDR3 nucleotide sequence: TGTGCCAGCTCATCCGGCACTGAAGCTTTCTTT. Protein: CASSSGTEAFF.

This clone has more than one count but fewer than ten. The rearrangement joins TRBV5-1 to TRBJ1-3; D is ambiguous. The germline V gene encodes CDR1 SGHRS and CDR2 YFSETQ. The CDR3 length is 15 residues. V shed 4 bases and J shed 4 bases, with 15 bases lying between them. In nucleotides, the CDR3 is TGCGCCAGCAGCCCGGGCCGGGGTCCCGGAAACACCATATATTTT. Its translation is CASSPGRGPGNTIYF.

The V and J genes are TRBV3-1 (or the pseudogene TRBV3-2) and TRBJ2-5; tentative D call: TRBD1 (5 bases). The CDR3 length is 15 residues. Trimming took off 4 bases at V and 5 bases at J, with 17 bases between the two ends. CDR1 and CDR2 from the germline V gene are LGHDT and YNNKEL (reference sequence). CDR3: CASSPKTGRAETQYF. For the CDR3, the DNA is TGTGCCAGCAGCCCGAAGACGGGCAGGGCCGAGACCCAGTACTTC.

This CDR3 is CASSLASAGGRGYTF. CDR3 sequence (DNA): TGTGCCAGCAGCTTGGCGTCAGCGGGGGGTCGCGGCTACACCTTC. V usage is TRBV5-4 and J usage is TRBJ1-2; D perhaps matches TRBD1 (5 bases). The V gene lost 0 bases and the J gene lost 8 bases, with 17 bases spanning the gap. CDR1 and CDR2 (germline): SGHNT, YYREEE (reference sequence). The length of the CDR3 is 15 residues.

This rearrangement joins TRBV5-6 to TRBJ1-2; D is perhaps TRBD1 (6 bases). This CDR3 is built from 13 residues. The germline V and J ends were trimmed by 0 bases and 8 bases, with 11 bases remaining between them. In germline, CDR1 is SGHDT, CDR2 YYEEEE. The DNA of the CDR3 is TGTGCCAGCAGCTTGGGGCGGACAGTCGGCTACACCTTC. Translated: CASSLGRTVGYTF.

The chain links TRBV2 to TRBJ1-3; 7 bases line up with TRBD1. V gave up 7 bases and J gave up 3 bases; unmatched junction bases: 6. The germline V gene encodes CDR1 SNHLY and CDR2 FYNNEI. The CDR3 covers 14 residues. CDR3 amino acids: CASKTGTVGNTIYF. As DNA, the CDR3 is TGTGCCAGCAAAACCGGGACAGTTGGAAACACCATATATTTT. Looking up the rest from reference TRBV2 and TRBJ1-3 gives the full variable domain: EPEVTQTPSHQVTQMGQEVILRCVPISNHLYFYWYRQILGQKVEFLVSFYNNEISEKSEIFDDQFSVERPDGSNFTLKIRSTKLEDSAMYFCASKTGTVGNTIYFGEGSWLTVV.

This chain uses TRBV2 with TRBJ1-5, with TRBD1 identical over 8 bases. V was clipped by 7 bases and J by 7 bases; unmatched bases: 6. This CDR3 has 13 amino acids. The germline V gene has CDR1 SNHLY and CDR2 FYNNEI. CDR3 in amino acids: CASNAGGGQPQHF. CDR3 in DNA: TGTGCCAGCAATGCAGGGGGCGGGCAGCCCCAGCATTTT.

The rearrangement links TRBV12-3 or TRBV12-4 to TRBJ2-1; a possible D gene is TRBD1 (5 bases). V was cut by 6 bases and J by 4 bases, with 7 bases left in between. The CDR3 spans 12 residues. The CDR3 is CASRGDYNEQFF. The CDR3 region has the DNA TGTGCCAGCAGAGGGGATTACAATGAGCAGTTCTTC.

This chain links TRBV14 with TRBJ1-6, with a tentative D call TRBD1 (6 bases). Germline-derived CDR1 and CDR2 are SGHDN and FVKESK. Trimming shortened V by 4 bases and J by 10 bases, and 17 bases separated the two germline ends. CDR3 length: 15 amino acids. CDR3 nucleotides: TGTGCCAGCAGCCTGAATACAGGGACGATCTCACCCCTCCACTTT. As protein: CASSLNTGTISPLHF.

This clone was seen a single time. The CDR3 reads CASSGIGTGQTHGYTF. For the CDR3, the DNA is TGTGCCAGCAGCGGGATCGGGACGGGACAGACACATGGCTACACCTTC. The J gene is TRBJ1-2, the V gene TRBV5-5; 7 nucleotides line up with TRBD1. J gave up 6 bases and V 4 bases, and 15 bases lay outside the gene matches. CDR1 is SGHKS and CDR2 is YYEKEE in the germline V gene (reference sequence). The CDR3 has 16 residues. The full variable domain, in which reference TRBV5-5 and TRBJ1-2 provide the parts outside the CDR3, is DAGVTQSPTHLIKTRGQQVTLRCSPISGHKSVSWYQQVLGQGPQFIFQYYEKEERGRGNFPDRFSARQFPNYSSELNVNALLLGDSALYLCASSGIGTGQTHGYTFGSGTRLTVV.

The genes are TRBV27 and TRBJ2-1, with 8 bases matching TRBD2. This CDR3 comprises 16 residues. V shed 5 bases and J 2 bases; nucleotides not matched to a gene: 8. Germline V gene sequence: CDR1 MNHEY, CDR2 SMNVEV (reference sequence). CDR3 sequence reads: CASSPREGQTYNEQFF. The CDR3 DNA is TGTGCCAGCAGTCCCCGGGAGGGCCAAACCTACAATGAGCAGTTCTTC.

The chain joins TRBV30 to TRBJ1-2, with D perhaps matching TRBD1 (5 bases). V was trimmed by 1 base and J by 4 bases, leaving 10 bases between them. CDR3 size: 13 residues. CDR1 is GTSNPN and CDR2 is SVGIG in the germline V gene (reference sequence). CDR3: CAWSAGGSYGYTF. DNA of the CDR3: TGTGCCTGGAGTGCCGGGGGGAGCTATGGCTACACCTTC.

Here the CDR3 reads CASSLRVAGGDEQYF. The CDR3 bases are TGTGCCAGCAGCTTGAGGGTGGCAGGAGGGGACGAGCAGTACTTC. The chain links TRBV5-5 to TRBJ2-7, with a weak D call TRBD2 (6 bases). The germline CDR1 and CDR2 sequences are SGHKS and YYEKEE (reference sequence). This CDR3 spans 15 amino acids. V dropped 1 base and J dropped 5 bases, with 16 bases sitting between them. Full variable domain (remainder filled in from reference TRBV5-5 and TRBJ2-7): DAGVTQSPTHLIKTRGQQVTLRCSPISGHKSVSWYQQVLGQGPQFIFQYYEKEERGRGNFPDRFSARQFPNYSSELNVNALLLGDSALYLCASSLRVAGGDEQYFGPGTRLTVT.

CDR3 protein: CAISMGQTNTEAFF. As DNA, the CDR3 is TGTGCCATCAGTATGGGACAGACGAACACTGAAGCTTTCTTT. The V gene is TRBV10-3, the J gene TRBJ1-1; 7 nucleotides agree with TRBD1. CDR3 length equals 14 residues. The V and J ends lost 5 bases and 1 base, in that order; junction bases with no gene match: 4. Germline CDR1 and CDR2: ENHRY and SYGVKD.

This clone has a count of ten or more. The chain combines TRBV5-1 with TRBJ1-6; 7 nucleotides agree with TRBD1. Germline V gene data show CDR1 as SGHRS and CDR2 as YFSETQ. The V segment lost 4 bases and the J segment 14 bases; nucleotides outside the gene matches: 21. The CDR3 has 17 residues. DNA of the CDR3: TGCGCCAGCAGCCCCCAGACAGGGCCGCACCCGCTATACGCCCTCCACTTT. Its translation: CASSPQTGPHPLYALHF.

The rearrangement joins TRBV5-8 to TRBJ2-1; TRBD2 matches at 13 bases. Germline CDR1 is SGHTS and CDR2 is YDEGEE. The CDR3 consists of 18 residues. J gave up 4 bases and V 4 bases, and 11 bases lay outside the gene matches. DNA of the CDR3: TGTGCCAGCAGCATGACCCGACGGGGACTAGCGGGGTACAATGAGCAGTTCTTC. Translated: CASSMTRRGLAGYNEQFF.

The count of this clone is one. J is TRBJ2-7 and V is TRBV2; 9 bases are shared with TRBD2. The length of the CDR3 is 15 residues. Losses at the gene ends were 6 bases for V and 5 bases for J; bases not matched to a gene: 11. Per germline, CDR1 SNHLY and CDR2 FYNNEI. The CDR3 is CASSAKTSGLHEQYF. The CDR3, as DNA: TGTGCCAGCAGCGCGAAGACTAGCGGCTTACACGAGCAGTACTTC.

This chain connects TRBV7-8 to TRBJ2-5; D call uncertain. Germline loops: CDR1 SGHVS, CDR2 FQNEAQ. Trimming removed 4 bases at V and 5 bases at J, with 11 bases between. There are 13 residues in the CDR3. The CDR3: CASSSQVLETQYF. The CDR3 DNA reads as TGTGCCAGCAGCTCTCAGGTACTCGAGACCCAGTACTTC.

The chain links TRBV28 to TRBJ2-3; 12 bases match TRBD2. CDR1 and CDR2 from the germline V gene are MDHEN and SYDVKM. V trimming: 2 bases; J trimming: 4 bases; junction bases outside the gene matches: 7. This CDR3 comprises 17 residues. DNA for the CDR3: TGTGCCAGCAGTTTAACCCGGACTAGCGGGACATCAGATACGCAGTATTTT. Amino acid sequence: CASSLTRTSGTSDTQYF.

The CDR3 sequence: CASSLIQDGELFF. CDR3 sequence (DNA): TGTGCCAGCAGCTTAATACAGGACGGGGAGCTGTTTTTT. The rearrangement links TRBV7-3 to TRBJ2-2; D might be TRBD1 (5 bases). The CDR3 sequence is 13 residues long. Germline loops: CDR1 SGHTA, CDR2 FQGTGA. V was clipped by 1 base and J by 7 bases, with 7 bases between them.

V and J are TRBV19 and TRBJ1-2; D ambiguous. Trimming removed 7 bases at V and 8 bases at J, with 20 bases between. Germline values: CDR1 LNHDA, CDR2 SQIVND (reference sequence). The CDR3 length is 14 residues. The CDR3 coding sequence is TGTGCCAGTACCCTCGGGTTCGGTGGCAGAGGCTACACCTTC. Protein product: CASTLGFGGRGYTF.

The chain couples TRBV6-2 or TRBV6-3 to TRBJ1-4; D is perhaps TRBD1 (5 bases). V shed 2 bases and J shed 0 bases, with 10 bases lying between them. The CDR3 runs 16 residues. Looked up from germline, CDR1 is MNHEY and CDR2 is SVGEGT. CDR3 bases: TGTGCCAGCAGTTACGCGACAGCCACAACTAATGAAAAACTGTTTTTT. This translates into CASSYATATTNEKLFF.

There are a few counts of this clone. The gene calls are TRBV6-7 and TRBJ1-2; the match to TRBD1 covers 8 bases. Being an ORF, TRBV6-7 has a function that is uncertain. V was clipped by 7 bases and J by 8 bases; unmatched bases: 15. The CDR3 length is 15 residues. The CDR3 coding sequence is TGTGCCAGCACCCATGGCGCCGGACAGGGTAGAGGCTACACCTTC. This sequence encodes CASTHGAGQGRGYTF.